One TCR beta chain is described in this entry. Its target antigen remains unknown. One base away there is no much larger clone; base qualities are not given. These data belong to a study listed by TCRdb under 2016. The CDR3, from cysteine to phenylalanine, totals 15 residues. Kept here is only the CDR3 DNA, which spans 45 bases and is read in frame from base 1. Trimming removed 0 bases from V and 7 bases from J, leaving 14 bases between the germline ends. Per the germline V gene (reference sequence), LGHDT is the CDR1 and YNNKEL is the CDR2. The library was obtained by RT-PCR. Reads for this sample came from an Illumina MiSeq. TCRdb's own reprocessing of the public reads used fastp at Q25 and MiXCR and kept productive beta chains. One record per CDR3 amino acid sequence lists the most common genes and DNA. The sample table lists approximately 720,000 distinct CDR3 sequences, around 14% of them with a count of one. The ten largest clones take up 3.6% of the sample.

Source material: memory CD4+ T cells from blood. The V and J genes are TRBV3-1 and TRBJ2-3; the D gene assignment is ambiguous. This receptor was taken from a female donor in good health, serving as a healthy control. The sequenced DNA: TGTGCCAGCAGCCAAGATCTCGGACCCTTGAATACGCAGTATTTT. This sequence encodes CASSQDLGPLNTQYF.